This is a list of T cell receptor beta chains from one sample in a study of response to subunit inactivated influenza vaccine. TCRdb itself ran the RT-PCR reads through MiXCR, one entry per CDR3 protein. In the table there are more than 450,000 distinct CDR3 sequences, approximately 7.7% of which are singletons. The specimen was PBMCs from blood, collected less than 30 months after vaccination. The receptors were sampled from a man between 50 and 75 years old who received an inactivated influenza vaccine. CDR3s include the opening cysteine and the closing phenylalanine or tryptophan. D genes are given only for firm matches. For some rows the clone size is stated as once, few or many, or as a class when expanded; others skip it.

abundance,v_gene,j_gene,d_gene,CDR3aa,CDR3nt
few,TRBV5-1,TRBJ2-7,TRBD1,CASSLGDSDEQYF,TGCGCCAGCAGCTTGGGGGACAGCGACGAGCAGTACTTC
few,TRBV28,TRBJ2-7,-,CASSYVSGEQYF,TGTGCCAGCAGTTATGTTAGCGGTGAGCAGTACTTC
many,TRBV3-1,TRBJ2-3,TRBD2,CASSHSGGVSTDTQYF,TGTGCCAGCAGCCACAGCGGGGGGGTGAGCACAGATACGCAGTATTTT
-,TRBV4-2,TRBJ2-3,-,CASSQSGEDTQYF,TGTGCCAGCAGCCAATCAGGGGAAGATACGCAGTATTTT
-,TRBV4-2,TRBJ2-7,-,CASSQDLTVYEQYF,TGTGCCAGCAGCCAAGATTTGACAGTCTACGAGCAGTACTTC
few,TRBV15,TRBJ1-5,-,CATSRMKRARDNQPQHF,TGTGCCACCAGCAGAATGAAGAGGGCGCGAGACAATCAGCCCCAGCATTTT
-,TRBV20-1,TRBJ2-1,-,CSARGWVALNEQFF,TGCAGTGCTAGAGGGTGGGTGGCTCTCAATGAGCAGTTCTTC
-,TRBV7-9,TRBJ2-7,-,CASGTAVSYEQYF,TGTGCCAGCGGGACGGCAGTTTCCTACGAGCAGTACTTC
many,TRBV27,TRBJ2-7,TRBD1,CASSLLGGRYEQYF,TGTGCCAGCAGTTTATTAGGGGGCCGGTACGAGCAGTACTTC
-,TRBV6-5,TRBJ2-2,TRBD1,CASSSWTGGKEGELFF,TGTGCCAGCAGTTCATGGACAGGGGGAAAAGAAGGGGAGCTGTTTTTT
-,TRBV29-1,TRBJ1-2,TRBD1,CSGTGTGNYGYTF,TGCAGCGGTACAGGGACAGGGAACTATGGCTACACCTTC
few,TRBV12-3/TRBV12-4,TRBJ2-3,-,CASSLAGQVGNTQYF,TGTGCCAGCAGTTTGGCGGGCCAGGTAGGAAATACGCAGTATTTT
many,TRBV12-3/TRBV12-4,TRBJ2-7,-,CASSLRSQAAHEQYF,TGTGCCAGCAGTTTAAGATCGCAGGCGGCGCACGAGCAGTACTTC
-,TRBV5-1,TRBJ2-5,-,CASSLGAVSQETQYF,TGCGCCAGCAGCTTGGGGGCAGTTAGCCAAGAGACCCAGTACTTC
few,TRBV7-2,TRBJ2-7,-,CASSLEGAPYEQYF,TGTGCCAGCAGCTTAGAAGGGGCCCCCTACGAGCAGTACTTC
many,TRBV7-9,TRBJ2-1,TRBD1,CASSLYATGGDEQFF,TGTGCCAGCAGCTTATACGCGACAGGGGGCGATGAGCAGTTCTTC
-,TRBV18,TRBJ2-1,-,CASSPPDSYNEQFF,TGTGCCAGCTCACCACCGGACAGTTACAATGAGCAGTTCTTC
-,TRBV14,TRBJ1-1,-,CASSQAGGLAEAFF,TGTGCCAGCAGCCAAGCCGGGGGTTTGGCTGAAGCTTTCTTT
many,TRBV20-1,TRBJ2-1,-,CSAGPGEQFF,TGCAGTGCTGGACCGGGTGAGCAGTTCTTC
-,TRBV6-1,TRBJ2-3,TRBD2,CASRPGLAGGEDTQYF,TGTGCCAGCAGACCGGGACTAGCGGGAGGGGAAGATACGCAGTATTTT
few,TRBV5-1,TRBJ2-3,TRBD1,CASTRTGPRDLTDTQYF,TGCGCCAGCACCCGGACAGGGCCCAGGGACCTCACAGATACGCAGTATTTT
-,TRBV5-1,TRBJ2-7,TRBD1,CASSLTGFFSYEQYF,TGCGCCAGCAGCCTGACAGGGTTTTTCTCCTACGAGCAGTACTTC
few,TRBV20-1,TRBJ2-1,TRBD2,CSAREGGVRNEQFF,TGCAGTGCTAGAGAGGGAGGGGTTCGTAATGAGCAGTTCTTC
many,TRBV12-3/TRBV12-4,TRBJ1-2,-,CASSSPTELSRGYTF,TGTGCCAGCAGTTCCCCAACGGAGCTGAGCCGAGGCTACACCTTC
few,TRBV2,TRBJ2-3,TRBD2,CASSTSPSGSTDTQYF,TGTGCCAGCAGTACCTCTCCTAGCGGGAGCACAGATACGCAGTATTTT